This T cell receptor (beta chain) was observed in a study of T-cell memory formation after mild COVID-19 (TCRdb year 2021). With respect to the entire study: TCR sequence clusters from the two donors were largely donor specific. Longitudinal TCRalpha and TCRbeta repertoire sequencing tracked T-cell clones expanding and contracting after mild COVID-19 in two donors. The cohort was made up of two young adult volunteers, one female and one male, who were previously healthy.

The full study reports these points: Only two mild cases were covered in the study, and larger cohorts including severe cases with pre-infection samples were considered necessary. Contracting CD4+ clones appeared mostly in the CM and EM memory subsets, whereas CD8+ clones were enriched in EMRA. The second-wave clones that peaked on day 37 were not confirmed to be SARS-CoV-2 specific. Clones contracting from day 15 to 85 had balanced CD4/CD8 phenotypes, while a second wave expanding from day 15 to 37 was biased towards CD4+. Some responding clones were found in pre-infection memory, which suggests that pre-existing cross-reactive memory T cells took part in the SARS-CoV-2 response.

Ficoll-Paque density gradient centrifugation was the method used to isolate PBMCs. Concerning this clonotype itself: Its cognate antigen has yet to be identified. No base quality information exists; no much larger clone differs at one position.

Per the germline V gene, MNHEY is the CDR1 and SVGAGI is the CDR2. Including cysteine and phenylalanine, the CDR3 has 17 amino acids. CDR3 DNA is the only sequence kept; it has 51 bases, read in frame from the first base. Unmatched junction bases come to 16, with V trimmed by 6 bases and J by 3 bases. The sequencing machine was an Illumina NovaSeq 6000. Using 5'RACE with constant-segment primers, TCRalpha and TCRbeta cDNA libraries were constructed, with sample barcodes and unique molecular identifiers added in the process. RNA was extracted from every sample with Trizol reagent. The libraries were amplified in two PCR steps, and the second step added a second sample barcode and Illumina TruSeq adapters. Sequencing of the libraries was done on an Illumina NovaSeq, producing 2 x 150 bp paired-end reads. The source study handled its data this way. The reads were demultiplexed and collapsed into UMI-guided consensus sequences using migec v1.2.7. Using mixcr v2.1.11, UMI consensuses were aligned to TRA and TRB V and J templates and then assembled into clonotypes. A clonotype was counted as expanded or contracted only if both edgeR and NoisET called the change significant, with noise models trained on biological replicates. For edgeR calls, the cutoffs were a false discovery rate-adjusted p below 0.01 and a log2 fold-change threshold of 1. As an exploratory analysis of dynamics, max-normalized trajectories of the 1000 most abundant clonotypes were examined with PCA combined with hierarchical clustering. Each responding clone was given a CD4 or CD8 phenotype based on the CD4+ and CD8+ repertoires, which had been sequenced separately. The raw public reads went through TCRdb reprocessing: fastp at Q25, MiXCR clone calling, in-frame beta chains kept. Entries that share a CDR3 protein sequence are merged under the most common genes and DNA. TCRdb's processing, not the study's, gives the V and J calls here. The sample table lists just over 350,000 distinct CDR3 sequences, approximately 15% of them with a count of one. The ten top clones hold 20% to 25% of the sample.

The receptor's source is a man younger than 30 who had mild COVID-19 (a few samples of this study predate the infection). The sample titles of this study are shuffled in the database, so cell type and time point are left out; the donor was told from shared clones. The sequence links TRBV6-5 to TRBJ1-2, with 7 middle bases fitting TRBD1. Sequences were obtained from PBMCs or a T cell subset sorted from them (not recorded which). CDR3 region: CASSPPEVRGRDYGYTF. The sequenced DNA is TGTGCCAGCAGCCCCCCAGAGGTGAGGGGGCGCGACTATGGCTACACCTTC.